Below, one TCR beta chain is given with its context. What it binds is not known. This may be a read error, as it is one base from a much larger clone. This sample was taken from a study of tumor and adjacent non-tumor tissue in lung cancer. Findings and limits, study-wide: Tumor tissue had significantly higher TCR diversity than normal lung.

A modified ARM-PCR protocol with three rounds of nested PCR amplified TCRbeta. TCRdb independently ran MiXCR on the multiplex PCR reads; one entry per CDR3 protein. The sample holds about 81,000 distinct CDR3 sequences; 72% are singletons and the top ten take about 9.5%. Trimming stripped 1 base from V and 0 bases from J, with 15 bases between. Germline V gives CDR1 DFQATT, CDR2 SNEGSKA (reference sequence). The CDR3 runs to 16 residues. The template was RNA from unsorted bulk tissue. Donors were chemotherapy-naive, newly diagnosed lung cancer surgical patients in China, August–late 2014. Sequenced: lung tumor tissue. The V call is TRBV20-1, the J call TRBJ1-1; D is undetermined. This sequence originates from a woman between 35 and 50 years old with non-small cell lung cancer. CDR3 coding DNA: TGCAGTGCTAGAGTTCCGACAAGATCAATGAACACTGAAGCTTTCTTT. Protein product: CSARVPTRSMNTEAFF.